A single sample gave rise to the 3 T cell receptor beta chains below, sequenced in a study of T cell changes during pregnancy in multiple sclerosis. The protocol was immunoSEQ multiplex PCR, while the TCRdb copy is restricted to in-frame clones and leaves out a portion. The sample records about 40,000 clones, just under 95% being singletons. The sample was CD8+ T cells from peripheral blood mononuclear cells, taken in the third trimester of pregnancy. The receptors shown here come from a female donor with multiple sclerosis, enrolled in a pregnancy study.

The genes are TRBV11-2 and TRBJ1-2, with 8 bases lining up with TRBD1. The CDR3 runs 12 residues. V lost 7 bases, J lost 3 bases, and 1 base stayed unmatched. CDR1 and CDR2 from the germline V gene are SGHAT and FQNNGV. CDR3 in amino acids: CASTGGDYGYTF. In DNA, the CDR3 is TGTGCCAGCACAGGGGGCGACTATGGCTACACCTTC.

J is TRBJ1-2 and V is TRBV5-6; TRBD1 matches 12 bases. Germline lookup yields CDR1 SGHDT and CDR2 YYEEEE. Germline trimming cut 2 bases from V and 4 bases from J; bases unmatched to any gene: 9. The CDR3 sequence is 17 residues long. The CDR3 DNA reads as TGTGCCAGCAGCTTTCGGGACAGGGGGCTCACTTCCTATGGCTACACCTTC. This codes for CASSFRDRGLTSYGYTF.

V usage is TRBV6-4 and J usage is TRBJ2-1; TRBD2 is a possible D gene (5 bases). CDR3 length equals 14 residues. Trimming removed 4 bases at V and 9 bases at J, with 16 bases between. Germline assignment: CDR1 MRHNA and CDR2 SNTAGT. Written as DNA, the CDR3 is TGTGCCAGCAGTGGTGGTCCTGAGGGCTCTGAGCAGTTCTTC. This sequence encodes CASSGGPEGSEQFF.